The rows below give T cell receptor beta chains drawn from one sample of a study of OX40 agonist ivuxolimab in advanced cancers. Produced via immunoSEQ multiplex PCR; TCRdb's table is partial and in-frame only. Among some 77,000 clones, around 88% were seen once, and the ten largest hold roughly 3%. The specimen was CD4+ or CD8+ T cells sorted from blood, collected in a trial of the OX40 agonist ivuxolimab. These receptors all stem from an adult with an advanced solid tumor such as melanoma, head and neck, liver or kidney cancer. The CDR3 runs from the conserved cysteine through the conserved F or W. Each record gives: J gene, clone size, V gene, D gene, CDR3 DNA, CDR3 protein. D genes are given only for firm matches. Clone sizes are given selectively: once, few, many, or a class where the clone is expanded.

j_call: TRBJ1-2; clone_size: -; v_call: TRBV2; d_call: -; cdr3_nt: TGTGCCAGCAGTGAATTGGTTTCGGGCTATGGCTACACCTTC; cdr3_aa: CASSELVSGYGYTF
j_call: TRBJ1-5; clone_size: -; v_call: TRBV13; d_call: -; cdr3_nt: TGTGCCAGCAGTGCGGACAATCAGCCCCAGCATTTT; cdr3_aa: CASSADNQPQHF
j_call: TRBJ2-5; clone_size: -; v_call: TRBV29-1; d_call: -; cdr3_nt: TGCAGCGTGAGAGAGTTGGAAGAGACCCAGTACTTC; cdr3_aa: CSVRELEETQYF
j_call: TRBJ1-1; clone_size: -; v_call: TRBV19; d_call: -; cdr3_nt: TGTGCCAGTAGTATATTGGGCGGGGAGGCTGAAGCTTTCTTT; cdr3_aa: CASSILGGEAEAFF
j_call: TRBJ2-1; clone_size: -; v_call: TRBV19; d_call: TRBD2; cdr3_nt: TGTGCCAGTCGACCCGGGGGACTAGCGGGAGTTGAGCAGTTCTTC; cdr3_aa: CASRPGGLAGVEQFF
j_call: TRBJ1-2; clone_size: -; v_call: TRBV9; d_call: -; cdr3_nt: TGTGCCAGCAGCCCAACGGACGACGGGTCGGAATACTATGGCTACACCTTC; cdr3_aa: CASSPTDDGSEYYGYTF
j_call: TRBJ2-1; clone_size: -; v_call: TRBV19; d_call: -; cdr3_nt: TGTGCCAGTAGTATAGGGGTTCTAGTCAGCGATGAGCAGTTCTTC; cdr3_aa: CASSIGVLVSDEQFF
j_call: TRBJ2-7; clone_size: once; v_call: TRBV6-1; d_call: -; cdr3_nt: TGTGCCAGCAGACGCTACAGCCCGACCTACGAGCAGTACTTC; cdr3_aa: CASRRYSPTYEQYF
j_call: TRBJ1-2; clone_size: -; v_call: TRBV7-3; d_call: -; cdr3_nt: TGTGCCAGCAGCTTATCCTCCGGGCCTCTCTTAGCTAACTATGGCTACACCTTC; cdr3_aa: CASSLSSGPLLANYGYTF
j_call: TRBJ2-3; clone_size: -; v_call: TRBV29-1; d_call: TRBD2; cdr3_nt: TGCAGCGTTGAGGGACTAGCGGGAGGCCGTTACTTCACAGATACGCAGTATTTT; cdr3_aa: CSVEGLAGGRYFTDTQYF
j_call: TRBJ2-5; clone_size: -; v_call: TRBV9; d_call: -; cdr3_nt: TGTGCCAGCAGCGTATCCCCCAGGGCAGAGGAGACCCAGTACTTC; cdr3_aa: CASSVSPRAEETQYF
j_call: TRBJ1-1; clone_size: -; v_call: TRBV5-1; d_call: TRBD1; cdr3_nt: TGCGCCAGCAGCCTCAGACAGGGTGGCACTGAAGCTTTCTTT; cdr3_aa: CASSLRQGGTEAFF
j_call: TRBJ2-5; clone_size: few; v_call: TRBV6-5; d_call: TRBD2; cdr3_nt: TGTGCCAGCGGGACTAGCGGGGTTGGAGAGACCCAGTACTTC; cdr3_aa: CASGTSGVGETQYF
j_call: TRBJ2-3; clone_size: -; v_call: TRBV2; d_call: TRBD1; cdr3_nt: TGTGCCAGCAGAAACAGGGGAACCACAGATACGCAGTATTTT; cdr3_aa: CASRNRGTTDTQYF
j_call: TRBJ2-7; clone_size: -; v_call: TRBV19; d_call: -; cdr3_nt: TGTGCCAGTAGTGCGACAGCGACCTACGAGCAGTACTTC; cdr3_aa: CASSATATYEQYF
j_call: TRBJ1-5; clone_size: -; v_call: TRBV4-1; d_call: -; cdr3_nt: TGCGCCAGCAGCCAAGTCCCTCTTAATCAGCCCCAGCATTTT; cdr3_aa: CASSQVPLNQPQHF
j_call: TRBJ1-4; clone_size: -; v_call: TRBV5-1; d_call: -; cdr3_nt: TGCGCCAGCAGCCCCCGTGCAACTAATGAAAAACTGTTTTTT; cdr3_aa: CASSPRATNEKLFF
j_call: TRBJ2-2; clone_size: -; v_call: TRBV28; d_call: -; cdr3_nt: TGTGCCAGCAGTGTTCCGGGGGCCAGAAAGGGGGAGCTGTTTTTT; cdr3_aa: CASSVPGARKGELFF
j_call: TRBJ2-3; clone_size: -; v_call: TRBV9; d_call: -; cdr3_nt: TGTGCCAGCAGCGTAGGTGGGGGGCCAGGGGTAGATACGCAGTATTTT; cdr3_aa: CASSVGGGPGVDTQYF
j_call: TRBJ2-7; clone_size: -; v_call: TRBV20-1; d_call: -; cdr3_nt: TGCAGTGCTGGGCAGCCGGGAGAGCAGTACTTC; cdr3_aa: CSAGQPGEQYF
j_call: TRBJ1-3; clone_size: -; v_call: TRBV2; d_call: -; cdr3_nt: TGTGCCAGCAGTGGTGGGCATGGAAACACCATATATTTT; cdr3_aa: CASSGGHGNTIYF
j_call: TRBJ2-2; clone_size: -; v_call: TRBV11-2; d_call: -; cdr3_nt: TGTGCCAGCAGCTTAACTACCACAACCGGGGAGCTGTTTTTT; cdr3_aa: CASSLTTTTGELFF
j_call: TRBJ2-3; clone_size: few; v_call: TRBV2; d_call: -; cdr3_nt: TGTGCCAGCAGTCCCCTAGGGGGTAGCACAGATACGCAGTATTTT; cdr3_aa: CASSPLGGSTDTQYF
j_call: TRBJ1-2; clone_size: few; v_call: TRBV29-1; d_call: -; cdr3_nt: TGCAGCGTGGATACAGGGCGCTATGGCTACACCTTC; cdr3_aa: CSVDTGRYGYTF
j_call: TRBJ2-5; clone_size: -; v_call: TRBV5-4; d_call: -; cdr3_nt: TGTGCCAGCAGCCCGCCGGCGTACCGGGAGACCCAGTACTTC; cdr3_aa: CASSPPAYRETQYF
j_call: TRBJ2-3; clone_size: -; v_call: TRBV7-8; d_call: -; cdr3_nt: TGTGCCAGCAGCTTAGAGGGGGGACTGGATACGCAGTATTTT; cdr3_aa: CASSLEGGLDTQYF